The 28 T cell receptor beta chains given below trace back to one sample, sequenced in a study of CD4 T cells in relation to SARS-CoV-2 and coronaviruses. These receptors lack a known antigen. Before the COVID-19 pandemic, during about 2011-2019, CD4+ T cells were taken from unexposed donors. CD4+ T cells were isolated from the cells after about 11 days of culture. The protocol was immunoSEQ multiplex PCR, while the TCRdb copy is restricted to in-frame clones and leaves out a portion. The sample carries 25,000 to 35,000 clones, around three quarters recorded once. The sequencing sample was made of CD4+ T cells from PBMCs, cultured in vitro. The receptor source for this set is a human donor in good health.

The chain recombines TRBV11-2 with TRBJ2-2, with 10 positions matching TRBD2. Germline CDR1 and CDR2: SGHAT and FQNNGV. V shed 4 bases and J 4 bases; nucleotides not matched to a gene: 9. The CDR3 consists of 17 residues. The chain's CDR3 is CASSSTAGTSVTGELFF. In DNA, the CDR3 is TGTGCCAGCAGCTCGACCGCCGGGACTAGCGTCACCGGGGAGCTGTTTTTT.

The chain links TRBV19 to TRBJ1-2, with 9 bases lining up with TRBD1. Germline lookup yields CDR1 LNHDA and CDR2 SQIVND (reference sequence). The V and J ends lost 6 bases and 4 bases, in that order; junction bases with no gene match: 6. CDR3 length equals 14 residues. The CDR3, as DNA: TGTGCCAGTAGCAACAGGGGGCATAGCTATGGCTACACCTTC. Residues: CASSNRGHSYGYTF. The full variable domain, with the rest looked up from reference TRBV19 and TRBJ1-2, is DGGITQSPKYLFRKEGQNVTLSCEQNLNHDAMYWYRQDPGQGLRLIYYSQIVNDFQKGDIAEGYSVSREKKESFPLTVTSAQKNPTAFYLCASSNRGHSYGYTFGSGTRLTVV.

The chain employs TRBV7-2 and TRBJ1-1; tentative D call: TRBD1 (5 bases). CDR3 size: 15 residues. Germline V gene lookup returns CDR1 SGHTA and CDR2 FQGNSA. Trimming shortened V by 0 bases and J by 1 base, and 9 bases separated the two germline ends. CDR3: CASSLAPGGNTEAFF. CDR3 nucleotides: TGTGCCAGCAGCTTAGCCCCTGGGGGGAACACTGAAGCTTTCTTT.

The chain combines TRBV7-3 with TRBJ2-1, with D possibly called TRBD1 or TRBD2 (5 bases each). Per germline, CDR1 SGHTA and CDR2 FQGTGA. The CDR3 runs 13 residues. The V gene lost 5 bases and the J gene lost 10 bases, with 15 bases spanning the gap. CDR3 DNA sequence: TGTGCCAGCAGCCCTCTGGGACGGGCGGAGCAGTTCTTC. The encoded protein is CASSPLGRAEQFF.

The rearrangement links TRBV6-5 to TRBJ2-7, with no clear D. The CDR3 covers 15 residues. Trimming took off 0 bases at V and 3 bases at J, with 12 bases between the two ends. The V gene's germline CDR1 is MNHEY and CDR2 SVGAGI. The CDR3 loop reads CASSYSTSRYYEQYF. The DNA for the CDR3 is TGTGCCAGCAGTTACTCGACGAGCAGATACTACGAGCAGTACTTC.

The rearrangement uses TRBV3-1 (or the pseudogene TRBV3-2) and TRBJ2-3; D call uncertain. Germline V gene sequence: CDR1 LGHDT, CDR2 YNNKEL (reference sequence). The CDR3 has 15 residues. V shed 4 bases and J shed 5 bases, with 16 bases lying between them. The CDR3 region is CASSPYWTGGDTQYF. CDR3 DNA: TGTGCCAGCAGCCCATATTGGACCGGCGGAGATACGCAGTATTTT.

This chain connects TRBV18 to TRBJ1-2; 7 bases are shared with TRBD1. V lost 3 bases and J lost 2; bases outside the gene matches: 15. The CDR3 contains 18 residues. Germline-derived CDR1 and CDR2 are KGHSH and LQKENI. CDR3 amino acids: CASSPGAGRGGPNYGYTF. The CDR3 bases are TGTGCCAGCTCACCTGGAGCGGGCAGGGGGGGACCCAACTATGGCTACACCTTC.

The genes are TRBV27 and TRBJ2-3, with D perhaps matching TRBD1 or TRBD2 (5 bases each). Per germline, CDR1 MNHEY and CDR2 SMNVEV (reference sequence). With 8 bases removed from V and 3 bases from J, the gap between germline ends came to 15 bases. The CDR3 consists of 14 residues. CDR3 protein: CASGGGALTDTQYF. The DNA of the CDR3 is TGTGCCAGCGGGGGTGGGGCGTTAACAGATACGCAGTATTTT.

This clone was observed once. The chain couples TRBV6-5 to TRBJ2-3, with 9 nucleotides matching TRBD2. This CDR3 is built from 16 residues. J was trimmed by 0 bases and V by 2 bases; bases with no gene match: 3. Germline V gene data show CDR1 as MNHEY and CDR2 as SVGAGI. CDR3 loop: CASSYGLAGSTDTQYF. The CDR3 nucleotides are TGTGCCAGCAGTTACGGGCTAGCGGGAAGCACAGATACGCAGTATTTT.

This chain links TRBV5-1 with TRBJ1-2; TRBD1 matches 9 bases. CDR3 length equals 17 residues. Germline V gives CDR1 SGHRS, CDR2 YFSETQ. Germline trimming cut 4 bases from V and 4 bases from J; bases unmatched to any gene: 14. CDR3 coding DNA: TGCGCCAGCAGCCCAGGGACAGGGAGTGTTGGCGCCTATGGCTACACCTTC. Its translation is CASSPGTGSVGAYGYTF. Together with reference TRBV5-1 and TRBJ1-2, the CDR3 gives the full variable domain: KAGVTQTPRYLIKTRGQQVTLSCSPISGHRSVSWYQQTPGQGLQFLFEYFSETQRNKGNFPGRFSGRQFSNSRSEMNVSTLELGDSALYLCASSPGTGSVGAYGYTFGSGTRLTVV.

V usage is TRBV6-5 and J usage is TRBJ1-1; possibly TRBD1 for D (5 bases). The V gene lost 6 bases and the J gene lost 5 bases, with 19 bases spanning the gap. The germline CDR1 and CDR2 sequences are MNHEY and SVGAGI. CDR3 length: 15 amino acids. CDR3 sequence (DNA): TGTGCCAGCAGCGCCCCTGGGGGGGTGGAAACTGAAGCTTTCTTT. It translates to CASSAPGGVETEAFF.

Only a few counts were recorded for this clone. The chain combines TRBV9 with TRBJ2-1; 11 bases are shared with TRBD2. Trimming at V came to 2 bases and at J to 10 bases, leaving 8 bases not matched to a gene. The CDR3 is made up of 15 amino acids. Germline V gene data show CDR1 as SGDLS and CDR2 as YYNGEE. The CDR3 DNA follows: TGTGCCAGCAGCGTGGGACTAGCGGTTGGATCGGAGCAGTTCTTC. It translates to CASSVGLAVGSEQFF.

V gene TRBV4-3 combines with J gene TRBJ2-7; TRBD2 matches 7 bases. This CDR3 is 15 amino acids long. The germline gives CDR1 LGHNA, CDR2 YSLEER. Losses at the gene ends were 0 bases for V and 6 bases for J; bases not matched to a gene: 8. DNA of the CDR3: TGCGCCAGCAGCCAAGATGGGGGGGTGACGGGCGAGCAGTACTTC. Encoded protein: CASSQDGGVTGEQYF.

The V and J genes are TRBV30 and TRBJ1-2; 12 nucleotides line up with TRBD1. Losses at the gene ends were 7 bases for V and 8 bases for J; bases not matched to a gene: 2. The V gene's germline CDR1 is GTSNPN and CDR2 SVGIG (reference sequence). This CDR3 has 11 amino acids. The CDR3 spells CAYGTGGGYTF. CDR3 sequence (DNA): TGTGCCTACGGGACAGGGGGCGGCTACACCTTC.

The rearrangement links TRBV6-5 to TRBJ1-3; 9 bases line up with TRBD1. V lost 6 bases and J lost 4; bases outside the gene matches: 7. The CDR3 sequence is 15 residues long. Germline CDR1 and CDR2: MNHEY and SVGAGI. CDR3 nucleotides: TGTGCCAGCAGCAACCACAGGGGGCCAGGAAACACCATATATTTT. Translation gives CASSNHRGPGNTIYF.

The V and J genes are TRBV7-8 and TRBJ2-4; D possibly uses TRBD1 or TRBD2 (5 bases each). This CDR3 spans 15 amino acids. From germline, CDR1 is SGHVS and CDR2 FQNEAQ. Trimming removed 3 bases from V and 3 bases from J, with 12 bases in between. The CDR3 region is CASSFDGDVKNIQYF. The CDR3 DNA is TGTGCCAGCAGCTTCGACGGGGACGTCAAAAACATTCAGTACTTC.

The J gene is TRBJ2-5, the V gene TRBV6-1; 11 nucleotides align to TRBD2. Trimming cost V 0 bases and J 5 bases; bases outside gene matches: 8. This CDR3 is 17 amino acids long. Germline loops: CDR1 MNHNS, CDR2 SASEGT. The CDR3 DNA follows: TGTGCCAGCAGTGAAGCTGGGCTAGCGGGAGGAAGGGAGACCCAGTACTTC. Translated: CASSEAGLAGGRETQYF.

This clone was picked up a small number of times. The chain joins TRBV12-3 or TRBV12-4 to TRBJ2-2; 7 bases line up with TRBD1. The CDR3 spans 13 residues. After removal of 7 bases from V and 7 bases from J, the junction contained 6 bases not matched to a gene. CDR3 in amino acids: CASKTGVGGELFF. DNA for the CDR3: TGTGCCAGCAAAACAGGGGTTGGCGGGGAGCTGTTTTTT.

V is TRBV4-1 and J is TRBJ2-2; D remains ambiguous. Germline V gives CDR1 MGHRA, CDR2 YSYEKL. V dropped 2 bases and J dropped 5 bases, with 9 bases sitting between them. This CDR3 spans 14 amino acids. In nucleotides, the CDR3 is TGCGCCAGCAGCCAACAACCTCTAACCGGGGAGCTGTTTTTT. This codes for CASSQQPLTGELFF.

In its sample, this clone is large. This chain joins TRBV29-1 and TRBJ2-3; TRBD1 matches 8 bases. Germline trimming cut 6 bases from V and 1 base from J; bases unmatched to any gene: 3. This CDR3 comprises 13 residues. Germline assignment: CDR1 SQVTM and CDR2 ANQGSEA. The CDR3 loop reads CSVSTGGTDTQYF. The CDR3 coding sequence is TGCAGCGTATCGACAGGGGGCACAGATACGCAGTATTTT.

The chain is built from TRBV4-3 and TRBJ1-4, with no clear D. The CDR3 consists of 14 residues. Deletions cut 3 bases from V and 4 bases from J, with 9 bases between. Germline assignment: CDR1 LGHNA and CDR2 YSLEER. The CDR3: CASSHISRNEKLFF. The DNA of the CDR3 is TGCGCCAGCAGCCATATTAGCCGTAATGAAAAACTGTTTTTT.

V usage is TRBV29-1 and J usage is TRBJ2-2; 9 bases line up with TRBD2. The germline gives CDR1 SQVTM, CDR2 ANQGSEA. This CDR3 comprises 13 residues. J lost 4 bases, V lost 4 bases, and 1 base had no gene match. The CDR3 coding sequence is TGCAGCGTTGTTAGCGGGAGCACCGGGGAGCTGTTTTTT. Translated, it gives CSVVSGSTGELFF.

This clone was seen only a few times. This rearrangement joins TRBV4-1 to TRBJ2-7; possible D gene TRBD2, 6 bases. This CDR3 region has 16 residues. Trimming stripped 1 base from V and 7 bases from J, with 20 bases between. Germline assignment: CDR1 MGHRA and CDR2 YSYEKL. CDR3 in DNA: TGCGCCAGCAGCCAAGGACCCCGTCCCGGGAGTGGGGAGCAGTACTTC. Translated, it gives CASSQGPRPGSGEQYF.

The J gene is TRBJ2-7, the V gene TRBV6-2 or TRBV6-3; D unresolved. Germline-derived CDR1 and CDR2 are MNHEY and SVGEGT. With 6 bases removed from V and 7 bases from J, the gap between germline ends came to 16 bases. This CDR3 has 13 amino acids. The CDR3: CASSPPSGLEQYF. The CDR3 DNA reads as TGTGCCAGCAGCCCTCCCTCCGGCTTGGAGCAGTACTTC.

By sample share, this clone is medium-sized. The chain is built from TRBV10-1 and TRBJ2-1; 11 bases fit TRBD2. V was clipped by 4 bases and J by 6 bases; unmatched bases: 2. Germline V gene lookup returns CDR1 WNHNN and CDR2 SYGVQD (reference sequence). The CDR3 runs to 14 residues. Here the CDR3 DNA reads TGCGCCAGCAGTGCTAGCGGGGGGACCAATGAGCAGTTCTTC. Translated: CASSASGGTNEQFF.

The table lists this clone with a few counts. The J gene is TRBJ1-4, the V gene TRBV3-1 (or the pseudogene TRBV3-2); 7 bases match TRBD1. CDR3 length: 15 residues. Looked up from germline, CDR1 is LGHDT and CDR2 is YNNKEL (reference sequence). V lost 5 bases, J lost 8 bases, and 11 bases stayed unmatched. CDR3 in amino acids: CASSLRTGTLEKLFF. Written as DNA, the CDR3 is TGTGCCAGCAGCTTACGGACAGGCACGCTCGAAAAACTGTTTTTT.

The CDR3 loop is CASSPRQGPYEQYF. The CDR3 coding sequence is TGTGCCAGCAGTCCTAGACAGGGGCCCTACGAGCAGTACTTC. The V and J genes are TRBV6-6 and TRBJ2-7; 8 nucleotides align to TRBD1. The CDR3 runs 14 residues. Germline CDR1 MNHNY, CDR2 SVGAGI (reference sequence). V lost 5 bases, J lost 2 bases, and 5 bases stayed unmatched.

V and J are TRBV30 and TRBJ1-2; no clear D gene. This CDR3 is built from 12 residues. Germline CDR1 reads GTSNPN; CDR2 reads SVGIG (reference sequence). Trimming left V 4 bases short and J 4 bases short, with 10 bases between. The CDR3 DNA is TGTGCCTGGACTCACGGGTCCTATGGCTACACCTTC. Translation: CAWTHGSYGYTF.